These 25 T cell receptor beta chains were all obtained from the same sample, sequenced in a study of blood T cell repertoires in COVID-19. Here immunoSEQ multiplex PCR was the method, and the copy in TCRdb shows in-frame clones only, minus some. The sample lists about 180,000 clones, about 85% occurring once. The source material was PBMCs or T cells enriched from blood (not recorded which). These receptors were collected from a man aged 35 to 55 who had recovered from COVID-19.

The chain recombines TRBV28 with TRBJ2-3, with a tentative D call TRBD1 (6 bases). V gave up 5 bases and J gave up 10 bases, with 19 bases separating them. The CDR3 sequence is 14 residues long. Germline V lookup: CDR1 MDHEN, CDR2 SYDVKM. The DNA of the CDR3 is TGTGCCAGCAGTCTTACATTTACAGGGAGCGCGCAGTATTTT. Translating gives CASSLTFTGSAQYF. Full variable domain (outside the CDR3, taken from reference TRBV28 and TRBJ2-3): DVKVTQSSRYLVKRTGEKVFLECVQDMDHENMFWYRQDPGLGLRLIYFSYDVKMKEKGDIPEGYSVSREKKERFSLILESASTNQTSMYLCASSLTFTGSAQYFGPGTRLTVL.

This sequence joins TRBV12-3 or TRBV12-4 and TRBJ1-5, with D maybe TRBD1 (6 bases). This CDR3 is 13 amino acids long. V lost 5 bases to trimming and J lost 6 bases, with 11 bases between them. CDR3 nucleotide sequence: TGTGCCAGCAGTGTTTTCAGGGGTCAGCCCCAGCATTTT. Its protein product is CASSVFRGQPQHF.

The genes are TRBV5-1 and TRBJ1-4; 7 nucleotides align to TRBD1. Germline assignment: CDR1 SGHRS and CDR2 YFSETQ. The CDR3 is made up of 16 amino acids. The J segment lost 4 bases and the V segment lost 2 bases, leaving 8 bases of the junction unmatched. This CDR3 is CASSFGSGTVNEKLFF. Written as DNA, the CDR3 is TGCGCCAGCAGCTTTGGGTCGGGGACAGTTAATGAAAAACTGTTTTTT.

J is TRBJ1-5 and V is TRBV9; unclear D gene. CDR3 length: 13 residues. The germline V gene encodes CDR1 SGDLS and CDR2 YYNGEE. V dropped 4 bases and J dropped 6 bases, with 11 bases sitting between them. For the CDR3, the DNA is TGTGCCAGCAGCCCAGAGCCGGGTCAGCCCCAGCATTTT. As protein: CASSPEPGQPQHF.

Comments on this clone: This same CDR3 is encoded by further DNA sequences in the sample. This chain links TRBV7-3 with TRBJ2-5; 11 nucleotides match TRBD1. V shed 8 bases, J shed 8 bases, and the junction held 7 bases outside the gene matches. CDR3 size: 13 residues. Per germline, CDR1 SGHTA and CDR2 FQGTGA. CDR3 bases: TGTGCCAGCGGGACAGGGGGTGGTGAAACCCAGTACTTC. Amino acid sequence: CASGTGGGETQYF.

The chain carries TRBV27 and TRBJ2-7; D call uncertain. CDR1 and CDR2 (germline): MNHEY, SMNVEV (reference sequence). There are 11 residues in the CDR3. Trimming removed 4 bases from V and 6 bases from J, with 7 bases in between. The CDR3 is CASSYGREQYF. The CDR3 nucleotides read TGTGCCAGCAGTTATGGGCGCGAGCAGTACTTC.

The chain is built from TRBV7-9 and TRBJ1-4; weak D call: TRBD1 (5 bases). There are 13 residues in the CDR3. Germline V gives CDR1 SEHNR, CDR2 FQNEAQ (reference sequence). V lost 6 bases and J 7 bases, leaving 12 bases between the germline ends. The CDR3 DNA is TGTGCCAGCAGGCCGATTGACAGTGAAAAACTGTTTTTT. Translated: CASRPIDSEKLFF.

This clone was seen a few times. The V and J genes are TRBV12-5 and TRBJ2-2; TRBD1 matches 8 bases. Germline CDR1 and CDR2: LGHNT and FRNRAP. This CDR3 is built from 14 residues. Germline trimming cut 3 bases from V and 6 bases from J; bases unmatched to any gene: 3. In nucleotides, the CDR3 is TGTGCTAGTGGTTTAGGGGACAGGCCCGGGGAGCTGTTTTTT. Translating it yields CASGLGDRPGELFF.

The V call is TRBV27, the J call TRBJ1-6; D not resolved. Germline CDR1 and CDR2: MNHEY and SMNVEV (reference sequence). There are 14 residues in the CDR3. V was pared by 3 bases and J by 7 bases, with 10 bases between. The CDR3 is CASSFWAENSPLHF. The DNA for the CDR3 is TGTGCCAGCAGTTTTTGGGCAGAAAATTCACCCCTCCACTTT.

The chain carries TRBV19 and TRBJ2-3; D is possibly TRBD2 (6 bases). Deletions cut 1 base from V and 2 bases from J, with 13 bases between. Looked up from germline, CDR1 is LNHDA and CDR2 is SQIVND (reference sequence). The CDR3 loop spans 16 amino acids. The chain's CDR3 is CASSIAGGSHTDTQYF. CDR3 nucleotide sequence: TGTGCCAGTAGTATAGCTGGGGGGAGCCACACAGATACGCAGTATTTT.

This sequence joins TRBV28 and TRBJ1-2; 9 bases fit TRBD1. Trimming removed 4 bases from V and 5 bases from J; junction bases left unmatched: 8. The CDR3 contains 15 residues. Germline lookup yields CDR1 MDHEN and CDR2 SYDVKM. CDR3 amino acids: CASSSTGGRNYGYTF. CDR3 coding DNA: TGTGCCAGCAGTTCGACAGGGGGACGTAATTATGGCTACACCTTC.

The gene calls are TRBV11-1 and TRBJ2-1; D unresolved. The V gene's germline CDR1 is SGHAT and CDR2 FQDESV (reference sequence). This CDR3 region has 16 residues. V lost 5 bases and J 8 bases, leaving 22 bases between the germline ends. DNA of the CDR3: TGTGCCAGCAGCCCGGCCCAAGGAGCCCTTTGGGATGAGCAGTTCTTC. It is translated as CASSPAQGALWDEQFF.

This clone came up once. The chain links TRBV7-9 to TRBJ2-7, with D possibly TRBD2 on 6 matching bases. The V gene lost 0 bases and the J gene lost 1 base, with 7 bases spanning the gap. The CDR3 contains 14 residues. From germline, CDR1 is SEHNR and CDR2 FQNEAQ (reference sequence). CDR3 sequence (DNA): TGTGCCAGCAGCTTAGCCGGGAGTTCCTACGAGCAGTACTTC. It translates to CASSLAGSSYEQYF.

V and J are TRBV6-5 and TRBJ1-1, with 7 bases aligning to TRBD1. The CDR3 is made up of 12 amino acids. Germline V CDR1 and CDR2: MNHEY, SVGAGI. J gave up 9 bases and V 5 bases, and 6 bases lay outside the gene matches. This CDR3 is CASSRDRVKAFF. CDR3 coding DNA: TGTGCCAGCAGTCGCGACAGGGTAAAAGCTTTCTTT.

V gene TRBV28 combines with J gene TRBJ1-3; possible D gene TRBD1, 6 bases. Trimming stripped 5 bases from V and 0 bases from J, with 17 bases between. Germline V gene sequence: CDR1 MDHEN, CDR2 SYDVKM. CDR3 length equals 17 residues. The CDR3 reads CASSPPQGTGSGNTIYF. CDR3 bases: TGTGCCAGCAGTCCGCCCCAGGGGACCGGCTCTGGAAACACCATATATTTT.

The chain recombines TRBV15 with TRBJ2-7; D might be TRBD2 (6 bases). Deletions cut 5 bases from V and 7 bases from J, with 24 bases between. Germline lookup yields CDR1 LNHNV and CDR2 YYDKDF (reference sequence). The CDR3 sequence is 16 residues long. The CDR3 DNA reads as TGTGCCACCAGCCCCGGGAGAGGGACGGGCGAGGGGGAGCAGTACTTC. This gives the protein CATSPGRGTGEGEQYF.

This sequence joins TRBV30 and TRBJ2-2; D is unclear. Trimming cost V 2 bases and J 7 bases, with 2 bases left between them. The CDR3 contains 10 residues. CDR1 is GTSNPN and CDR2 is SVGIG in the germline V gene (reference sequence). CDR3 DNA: TGTGCCTGGAGTCTCGGGGAGCTGTTTTTT. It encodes CAWSLGELFF.

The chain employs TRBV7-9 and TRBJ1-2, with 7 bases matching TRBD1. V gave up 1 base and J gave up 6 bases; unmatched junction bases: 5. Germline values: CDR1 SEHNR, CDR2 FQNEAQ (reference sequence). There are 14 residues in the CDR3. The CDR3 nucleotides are TGTGCCAGCAGCTTAGGGTCAACAGGGGATGGCTACACCTTC. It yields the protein CASSLGSTGDGYTF.

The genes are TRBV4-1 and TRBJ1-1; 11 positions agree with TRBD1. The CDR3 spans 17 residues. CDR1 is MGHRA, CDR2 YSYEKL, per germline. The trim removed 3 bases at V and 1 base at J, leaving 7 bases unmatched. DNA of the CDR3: TGCGCCAGCAGCCATGCCGGGACAGGGGGAACGAACACTGAAGCTTTCTTT. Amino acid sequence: CASSHAGTGGTNTEAFF.

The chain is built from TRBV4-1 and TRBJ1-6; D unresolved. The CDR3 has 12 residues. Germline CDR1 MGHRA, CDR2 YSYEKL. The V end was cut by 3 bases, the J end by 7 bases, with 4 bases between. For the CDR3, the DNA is TGCGCCAGCAGCCAGGAGAATTCACCCCTCCACTTT. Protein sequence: CASSQENSPLHF.

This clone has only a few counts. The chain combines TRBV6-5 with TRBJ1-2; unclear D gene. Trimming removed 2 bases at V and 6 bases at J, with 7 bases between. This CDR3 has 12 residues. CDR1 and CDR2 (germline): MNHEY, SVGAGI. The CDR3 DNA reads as TGTGCCAGCAGTTACCCCGGGGATGGCTACACCTTC. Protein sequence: CASSYPGDGYTF.

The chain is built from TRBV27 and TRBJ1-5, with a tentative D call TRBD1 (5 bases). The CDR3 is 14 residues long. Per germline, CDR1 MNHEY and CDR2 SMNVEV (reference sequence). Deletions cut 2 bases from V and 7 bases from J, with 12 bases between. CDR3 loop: CASSLVGQGQPQHF. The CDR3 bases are TGTGCCAGCAGTTTAGTGGGGCAAGGGCAGCCCCAGCATTTT.

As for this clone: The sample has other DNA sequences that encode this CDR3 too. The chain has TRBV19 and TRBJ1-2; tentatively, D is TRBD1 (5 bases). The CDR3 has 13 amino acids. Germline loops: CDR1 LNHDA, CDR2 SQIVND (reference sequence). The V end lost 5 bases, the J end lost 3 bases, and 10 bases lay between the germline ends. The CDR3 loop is CASSPGGDYGYTF. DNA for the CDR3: TGTGCCAGTAGTCCCGGGGGGGACTATGGCTACACCTTC.

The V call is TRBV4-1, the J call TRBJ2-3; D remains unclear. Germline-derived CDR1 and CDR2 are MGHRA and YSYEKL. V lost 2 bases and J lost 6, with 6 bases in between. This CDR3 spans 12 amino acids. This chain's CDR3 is CASSQPLDTQYF. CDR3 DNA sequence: TGCGCCAGCAGCCAACCCCTGGATACGCAGTATTTT.

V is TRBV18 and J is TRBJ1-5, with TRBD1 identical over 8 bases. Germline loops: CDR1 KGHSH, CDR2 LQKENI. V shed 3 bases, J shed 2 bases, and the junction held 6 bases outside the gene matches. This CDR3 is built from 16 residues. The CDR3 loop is CASSPTGAGGNQPQHF. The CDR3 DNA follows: TGTGCCAGCTCACCGACAGGGGCTGGGGGCAATCAGCCCCAGCATTTT.